The next 9 T cell receptor beta chains were all read from a single sample in a study of blood T cells in healthy people across ages. Using a J-beta primer mix together with a sample-barcoded 5' primer, a second PCR was run for about 7 to 12 cycles. TCRdb reprocessed the 5' RACE reads with MiXCR, giving one entry per CDR3 protein. The table includes around 1,600,000 distinct CDR3 sequences, approximately 43% detected once. The sequencing sample was made of blood. The receptors come from a young woman in good health.

The chain combines TRBV7-2 with TRBJ1-2, with D perhaps TRBD1 (5 bases). Germline V lookup: CDR1 SGHTA, CDR2 FQGNSA. Between the trimmed V and J ends, which lost 1 base and 7 bases, there was a span of 16 bases. The CDR3 spans 15 residues. The chain's CDR3 is CASSLEPGSVGGYTF. CDR3 in DNA: TGTGCCAGCAGCTTAGAACCAGGGAGCGTTGGTGGCTACACCTTC. Drawing the rest from reference TRBV7-2 and TRBJ1-2, the complete variable domain is GAGVSQSPSNKVTEKGKDVELRCDPISGHTALYWYRQSLGQGLEFLIYFQGNSAPDKSGLPSDRFSAERTGGSVSTLTIQRTQQEDSAVYLCASSLEPGSVGGYTFGSGTRLTVV.

CDR3 nucleotide sequence: TGTGCCAGCAGCCCACAGGGTTCAGGATCACCCCTCCACTTT. It yields the protein CASSPQGSGSPLHF. The chain links TRBV12-3 or TRBV12-4 to TRBJ1-6; D is perhaps TRBD1 (6 bases). The CDR3 runs to 14 residues. Trimming took 6 bases from V and 10 from J, leaving 16 bases between them.

The rearrangement joins TRBV12-3 or TRBV12-4 to TRBJ2-5; 8 nucleotides align to TRBD1. After removal of 3 bases from V and 3 bases from J, the junction contained 3 bases not matched to a gene. This CDR3 is 14 amino acids long. CDR3 loop: CASSFLDREETQYF. Written as DNA, the CDR3 is TGTGCCAGCAGTTTTTTGGACAGGGAAGAGACCCAGTACTTC.

The gene calls are TRBV2 and TRBJ2-3; 9 bases fit TRBD2. V shed 2 bases, J shed 7 bases, and the junction held 16 bases outside the gene matches. CDR3 size: 18 residues. Germline assignment: CDR1 SNHLY and CDR2 FYNNEI. The CDR3 spells CASSERTRRAGGMNTQYF. CDR3 nucleotide sequence: TGTGCCAGCAGTGAACGAACCCGCCGAGCGGGGGGTATGAATACGCAGTATTTT.

The chain uses TRBV28 and TRBJ2-7; weak D call: TRBD2 (5 bases). CDR3 length: 15 residues. The ends were cut back, 5 bases at V and 7 bases at J, with 21 bases in the middle. From germline, CDR1 is MDHEN and CDR2 SYDVKM. The CDR3 here is CASSHTRLSGNEQYF. The CDR3 bases are TGTGCCAGCAGTCACACTAGGCTAAGTGGCAATGAGCAGTACTTC. Variable domain in full (rest from reference TRBV28 and TRBJ2-7): DVKVTQSSRYLVKRTGEKVFLECVQDMDHENMFWYRQDPGLGLRLIYFSYDVKMKEKGDIPEGYSVSREKKERFSLILESASTNQTSMYLCASSHTRLSGNEQYFGPGTRLTVT.

The rearrangement uses TRBV18 and TRBJ2-7; 9 positions match TRBD1. Losses at the gene ends were 6 bases for V and 4 bases for J; bases not matched to a gene: 10. This CDR3 is 15 amino acids long. CDR1 and CDR2 (germline): KGHSH, LQKENI. The CDR3 DNA reads as TGTGCCAGCTCGGAGGGACAGGGAAATAATTACGAGCAGTACTTC. It is translated as CASSEGQGNNYEQYF.

This clonotype was found a few times. The chain recombines TRBV5-6 with TRBJ2-7, with 11 bases fitting TRBD2. This CDR3 spans 14 amino acids. CDR1 and CDR2 from the germline V gene are SGHDT and YYEEEE. V lost 3 bases to trimming and J lost 6 bases; unmatched junction nucleotides: 5. The CDR3 loop is CASSSGLAVGEQYF. CDR3 DNA: TGTGCCAGCAGCTCGGGACTAGCGGTTGGCGAGCAGTACTTC.

The chain combines TRBV9 with TRBJ2-7, with TRBD2 identical over 7 bases. Matching the DNA end better, TRBJ2-5 makes the J call doubtful. CDR1 and CDR2 (germline): SGDLS, YYNGEE. This CDR3 has 15 amino acids. The CDR3 loop reads CASSAVSAGQETQYF. DNA for the CDR3: TGTGCCAGCAGCGCAGTCTCAGCGGGACAAGAGACCCAGTACTTC.

This chain joins TRBV12-3 or TRBV12-4 and TRBJ2-5, with 11 bases fitting TRBD2. The V gene end was trimmed by 3 bases and the J gene end by 5 bases; junction bases not matched to a gene: 8. The CDR3 runs to 16 residues. The CDR3 region has the DNA TGTGCCAGCAGTTTCCACCTAGCGGGGGGTGTGGAGACCCAGTACTTC. This codes for CASSFHLAGGVETQYF.